This T cell receptor beta chain was observed in a study of type 1 regulatory T cells. This clonotype was observed a handful of times. Its antigen is undetermined. One entry per CDR3 protein results from TCRdb running MiXCR on the reads. The sample includes some 60,000 distinct CDR3 sequences, 60% to 65% of them seen just once. Between the trimmed V and J ends, which lost 7 bases and 3 bases, there was a span of 12 bases. This CDR3 region has 14 residues. The V gene is TRBV12-3 or TRBV12-4, the J gene TRBJ1-4, with D perhaps matching TRBD1 (6 bases). Sample: cultured non-Tr1 T cells, either the whole culture or a sorted T cell fraction (not recorded which). The receptor's source is a human donor in good health. The chain's CDR3 is CASTKTGPNEKLFF. The CDR3 nucleotides are TGTGCCAGCACCAAGACAGGCCCTAATGAAAAACTGTTTTTT.